The 30 T cell receptor beta chains reported below all come from one sample, sequenced in a study of cytomegalovirus exposure and HLA in healthy donors. Primers included in the PCR were 60 Vbeta and 13 Jbeta primers. TCRdb's copy holds only in-frame clones and misses some; the assay was immunoSEQ multiplex PCR. The table has 150,000 or so clones, about 74% seen once. The sequenced material came from PBMCs. These receptors were taken from a middle-aged woman in good health and CMV-seronegative.

The CDR3 coding sequence is TGTGCCAGCAGTGAGGTAGCCGGGAGTTACAATGAGCAGTTCTTC. Translating it yields CASSEVAGSYNEQFF. The chain employs TRBV6-4 and TRBJ2-1; weak D call: TRBD2 (6 bases). Deletions cut 3 bases from V and 4 bases from J, with 13 bases between. CDR1 and CDR2 (germline): MRHNA, SNTAGT. This CDR3 has 15 residues.

The gene calls are TRBV19 and TRBJ1-2, with 8 bases lining up with TRBD1. The CDR3 spans 14 residues. Germline CDR1 reads LNHDA; CDR2 reads SQIVND (reference sequence). With 7 bases clipped from V and 4 bases from J, the junction kept 8 bases outside the gene matches. The CDR3 bases are TGTGCCAGTAACCCGGACAGGGTGGGCTATGGCTACACCTTC. Its protein product is CASNPDRVGYGYTF.

This rearrangement joins TRBV6-1 to TRBJ1-1; D is ambiguous. The V end was cut by 6 bases, the J end by 7 bases, with 15 bases between. The CDR3 contains 13 residues. Germline assignment: CDR1 MNHNS and CDR2 SASEGT. The CDR3 region is CASRGREGGEAFF. DNA for the CDR3: TGTGCCAGCAGGGGCCGGGAGGGCGGTGAAGCTTTCTTT.

The rearrangement uses TRBV7-8 and TRBJ2-7; perhaps TRBD1 as D (5 bases). Germline V gene sequence: CDR1 SGHVS, CDR2 FQNEAQ. With 5 bases removed from V and 1 base from J, the gap between germline ends came to 15 bases. The CDR3 extends over 15 amino acids. The CDR3 region has the DNA TGTGCCAGCAGCCTGACAGAGCTCCTTTCCTACGAGCAGTACTTC. Translated, it gives CASSLTELLSYEQYF. Supplemented by reference TRBV7-8 and TRBJ2-7, the full variable domain reads GAGVSQSPRYKVAKRGQDVALRCDPISGHVSLFWYQQALGQGPEFLTYFQNEAQLDKSGLPSDRFFAERPEGSVSTLKIQRTQQEDSAVYLCASSLTELLSYEQYFGPGTRLTVT.

The J gene is TRBJ1-2, the V gene TRBV5-6; 8 bases match TRBD1. V was clipped by 0 bases and J by 7 bases; unmatched bases: 11. Germline V lookup: CDR1 SGHDT, CDR2 YYEEEE. CDR3 size: 16 residues. CDR3: CASSLEVRGLSTGYTF. CDR3 in DNA: TGTGCCAGCAGCTTGGAGGTCAGGGGGCTTTCGACTGGCTACACCTTC.

This clone was observed once. The chain employs TRBV6-5 and TRBJ1-1; 7 bases match TRBD1. The germline CDR1 and CDR2 sequences are MNHEY and SVGAGI. The CDR3 is 15 amino acids. The V gene end was trimmed by 5 bases and the J gene end by 2 bases; junction bases not matched to a gene: 8. Here the CDR3 DNA reads TGTGCCAGCAGTCTCATGGGACAGTCTAACACTGAAGCTTTCTTT. This sequence encodes CASSLMGQSNTEAFF.

V and J are TRBV10-3 and TRBJ2-7; no clear D. The CDR3 runs to 14 residues. Trimming stripped 6 bases from V and 0 bases from J, with 12 bases between. Germline V CDR1 and CDR2: ENHRY, SYGVKD. DNA of the CDR3: TGTGCCATCAGGCAGACTGAGAGCTCCTACGAGCAGTACTTC. This encodes CAIRQTESSYEQYF.

This chain connects TRBV2 to TRBJ2-2; TRBD1 matches at 9 bases. The CDR3 loop spans 15 amino acids. Looked up from germline, CDR1 is SNHLY and CDR2 is FYNNEI. V lost 10 bases and J lost 4; bases outside the gene matches: 10. The CDR3 DNA reads TGTGCCACCTGCCGACAGGGGGAAGGCACCGGGGAGCTGTTTTTT. Translation: CATCRQGEGTGELFF. Filled out from reference TRBV2 and TRBJ2-2, the complete variable domain reads EPEVTQTPSHQVTQMGQEVILRCVPISNHLYFYWYRQILGQKVEFLVSFYNNEISEKSEIFDDQFSVERPDGSNFTLKIRSTKLEDSAMYFCATCRQGEGTGELFFGEGSRLTVL.

This clone turned up a few times. One junction end disagrees with the germline gene, perhaps due to a read error. The chain recombines TRBV19 with TRBJ2-1; tentatively, D is TRBD2 (5 bases). Per the germline V gene, CDR1 is LNHDA and CDR2 is SQIVND (reference sequence). CDR3 length equals 12 residues. The CDR3 region is CASSPRGGEKFF. The CDR3 bases are TGTGCCAGTAGTCCCCGAGGAGGTGAGAAGTTCTTC.

V and J are TRBV2 and TRBJ1-3; D unresolved. Germline values: CDR1 SNHLY, CDR2 FYNNEI. V shed 1 base and J shed 4 bases, with 11 bases lying between them. The CDR3 has 15 residues. CDR3 sequence reads: CASSEGGGRGNTIYF. The DNA of the CDR3 is TGTGCCAGCAGTGAAGGTGGAGGGAGGGGAAACACCATATATTTT.

As concerns this clone: At one end, the junction sequence differs from germline, possibly due to a read error. The V call is TRBV19, the J call TRBJ2-2; weak D call: TRBD2 (6 bases). The CDR3 is made up of 14 amino acids. CDR1 and CDR2 (germline): LNHDA, SQIVND (reference sequence). The CDR3 here is CASSTQKNTGGLFF. The CDR3 nucleotides are TGTGCCAGTAGTACACAGAAGAACACCGGGGGGCTGTTTTTT.

The genes are TRBV9 and TRBJ1-6, with 8 positions matching TRBD1. The CDR3 has 16 residues. V was clipped by 3 bases and J by 10 bases; unmatched bases: 12. Germline V gene sequence: CDR1 SGDLS, CDR2 YYNGEE. In nucleotides, the CDR3 is TGTGCCAGCAGCGCACGTGGAACAGGGGGTGGGTCACCCCTCCACTTT. Its protein is CASSARGTGGGSPLHF.

In DNA, the CDR3 is TGTGCCAGCAGTGCCGGGACAGGGCTCTATGGCTACACCTTC. Translating gives CASSAGTGLYGYTF. The chain has TRBV28 and TRBJ1-2; 9 bases align to TRBD1. The germline CDR1 and CDR2 sequences are MDHEN and SYDVKM. The junction had 5 bases not matched to a gene; V was cut back by 5 bases and J by 4 bases. The CDR3 spans 14 residues.

The CDR3 sequence is CASSLGTGGAGNSPLHF. The CDR3 nucleotides read TGTGCCAGCAGCTTGGGGACAGGGGGCGCGGGTAATTCACCCCTCCACTTT. The chain combines TRBV5-4 with TRBJ1-6; 11 bases align to TRBD1. V shed 0 bases, J shed 6 bases, and the junction held 5 bases outside the gene matches. The V gene's germline CDR1 is SGHNT and CDR2 YYREEE (reference sequence). The CDR3 totals 17 residues.

The chain has TRBV18 and TRBJ1-3, with 7 bases matching TRBD1. The V and J ends lost 1 base and 4 bases, in that order; junction bases with no gene match: 4. This CDR3 contains 15 residues. Germline CDR1 reads KGHSH; CDR2 reads LQKENI. CDR3 loop: CASSPLDRVGNTIYF. The CDR3 DNA reads as TGTGCCAGCTCACCACTTGACAGGGTCGGAAACACCATATATTTT.

The V call is TRBV6-1, the J call TRBJ1-2, with 9 bases aligning to TRBD1. The CDR3 loop spans 13 amino acids. V was pared by 1 base and J by 8 bases, with 2 bases of the junction left unmatched. Germline values: CDR1 MNHNS, CDR2 SASEGT. This chain's CDR3 is CASSEGDRVGYTF. In nucleotides, the CDR3 is TGTGCCAGCAGTGAAGGGGACAGGGTCGGCTACACCTTC.

The chain couples TRBV5-1 to TRBJ2-4; perhaps TRBD1 as D (7 bases). Germline assignment: CDR1 SGHRS and CDR2 YFSETQ. This CDR3 region has 17 residues. V lost 2 bases and J 6 bases, leaving 21 bases between the germline ends. The CDR3 here is CASSFYIRGAEGNIQYF. The CDR3 coding sequence is TGCGCCAGCAGCTTCTACATCAGGGGGGCGGAGGGAAACATTCAGTACTTC. Full variable domain (missing parts from reference TRBV5-1 and TRBJ2-4): KAGVTQTPRYLIKTRGQQVTLSCSPISGHRSVSWYQQTPGQGLQFLFEYFSETQRNKGNFPGRFSGRQFSNSRSEMNVSTLELGDSALYLCASSFYIRGAEGNIQYFGAGTRLSVL.

V gene TRBV29-1 combines with J gene TRBJ2-7; 7 bases fit TRBD1. The CDR3 is 14 amino acids. Germline V lookup: CDR1 SQVTM, CDR2 ANQGSEA. V dropped 4 bases and J dropped 2; count of bases not matched to a gene: 8. In DNA form, the CDR3 reads TGCAGCGTTGTGTCGGGACAGAACACCTACGAGCAGTACTTC. This codes for CSVVSGQNTYEQYF.

The chain employs TRBV12-5 and TRBJ2-5; 7 bases map to TRBD1. Losses at the gene ends were 1 base for V and 5 bases for J; bases not matched to a gene: 4. Germline assignment: CDR1 LGHNT and CDR2 FRNRAP. CDR3 length equals 14 residues. CDR3 in DNA: TGTGCTAGTGGTTTGGGGACAGGCGGGGAGACCCAGTACTTC. Its translation: CASGLGTGGETQYF. Combining the CDR3 with reference TRBV12-5 and TRBJ2-5 gives the whole variable domain DARVTQTPRHKVTEMGQEVTMRCQPILGHNTVFWYRQTMMQGLELLAYFRNRAPLDDSGMPKDRFSAEMPDATLATLKIQPSEPRDSAVYFCASGLGTGGETQYFGPGTRLLVL.

The chain has TRBV19 and TRBJ1-5; 7 nucleotides match TRBD1. The CDR3 sequence is 16 residues long. Germline values: CDR1 LNHDA, CDR2 SQIVND (reference sequence). With 5 bases clipped from V and 6 bases from J, the junction kept 13 bases outside the gene matches. CDR3 DNA sequence: TGTGCCAGTAGTTCAAACCGAAACAGGGGAACTCAGCCCCAGCATTTT. Protein: CASSSNRNRGTQPQHF.

CDR3 sequence: CASSLAGTTYSYEQYF. CDR3 in DNA: TGTGCCAGCAGCTTGGCCGGGACTACCTACTCCTACGAGCAGTACTTC. V gene TRBV5-5 combines with J gene TRBJ2-7, with 7 bases matching TRBD2. Germline V CDR1 and CDR2: SGHKS, YYEKEE (reference sequence). V lost 0 bases to trimming and J lost 0 bases; unmatched junction nucleotides: 6. There are 16 residues in the CDR3.

The chain employs TRBV7-8 and TRBJ1-3; possible D gene TRBD1, 5 bases. In germline, CDR1 is SGHVS, CDR2 FQNEAQ. V was cut by 2 bases and J by 0 bases, with 8 bases left in between. This CDR3 is built from 15 residues. CDR3 residues: CASSLTDSSGNTIYF. CDR3 in DNA: TGTGCCAGCAGCTTAACAGACAGCTCTGGAAACACCATATATTTT.

The chain carries TRBV28 and TRBJ1-1; D unclear. The length of the CDR3 is 16 residues. Trimming took off 0 bases at V and 4 bases at J, with 15 bases between the two ends. In germline, CDR1 is MDHEN, CDR2 SYDVKM. The CDR3 protein is CASSLWADTVGTEAFF. In nucleotides, the CDR3 is TGTGCCAGCAGTTTATGGGCGGATACGGTTGGCACTGAAGCTTTCTTT.

The chain joins TRBV6-1 to TRBJ2-4, with 9 bases lining up with TRBD2. CDR1 and CDR2 (germline): MNHNS, SASEGT. The V gene end was trimmed by 4 bases and the J gene end by 3 bases; junction bases not matched to a gene: 10. This CDR3 comprises 17 residues. DNA of the CDR3: TGTGCCAGCAGTGGAATGCGGGGGGGCCCGGTCAAAAACATTCAGTACTTC. This gives the protein CASSGMRGGPVKNIQYF.

This chain uses TRBV12-1 with TRBJ2-7; TRBD1, the table's D call, lacks a check against the DNA. TRBV12-1 constitutes a pseudogene. This CDR3 is 13 amino acids long. In DNA form, the CDR3 reads TGTGCCAGCAGCCCCGGACAGGGGAACGAGCAGTACTTC. It translates to CASSPGQGNEQYF.

The rearrangement links TRBV25-1 to TRBJ2-7; 9 bases match TRBD1. With 2 bases clipped from V and 6 bases from J, the junction kept 8 bases outside the gene matches. Germline loops: CDR1 MGHDK, CDR2 SYGVNS. This CDR3 has 15 residues. The CDR3 is CASSEEQGARREQYF. As DNA, the CDR3 is TGTGCCAGCAGTGAAGAACAGGGGGCGCGTCGCGAGCAGTACTTC.

The V and J genes are TRBV7-2 and TRBJ1-6; unclear D gene. Germline-derived CDR1 and CDR2 are SGHTA and FQGNSA. This CDR3 is 11 amino acids long. Trimming stripped 5 bases from V and 11 bases from J, with 7 bases between. CDR3 protein: CASSPSTPLHF. The CDR3 DNA is TGTGCCAGCAGCCCCTCTACACCCCTCCACTTT.

This clone was seen more than once but under ten times. This sequence joins TRBV5-8 and TRBJ1-2, with 7 positions matching TRBD1. Germline-derived CDR1 and CDR2 are SGHTS and YDEGEE. The CDR3 runs 15 residues. V was clipped by 3 bases and J by 3 bases; unmatched bases: 8. Here the CDR3 DNA reads TGTGCCAGCAGCTCCCGGGACAGAAGTTACTATGGCTACACCTTC. This sequence encodes CASSSRDRSYYGYTF.

V is TRBV6-6 and J is TRBJ2-5, with 10 bases fitting TRBD1. The ends lost 2 bases at V and 10 bases at J; junction bases unmatched: 1. The germline CDR1 and CDR2 sequences are MNHNY and SVGAGI (reference sequence). The CDR3 loop spans 12 amino acids. The CDR3 is CASSYGTGDQYF. Here the CDR3 DNA reads TGTGCCAGCAGTTACGGGACAGGGGACCAGTACTTC.

This clone was seen only once. The chain links TRBV7-9 to TRBJ1-1; a possible D gene is TRBD1 (5 bases). From germline, CDR1 is SEHNR and CDR2 FQNEAQ (reference sequence). V gave up 4 bases and J gave up 6 bases, with 21 bases separating them. The CDR3 loop spans 16 amino acids. In DNA, the CDR3 is TGTGCCAGCAGCTCAGAGGTGAGACAAATCAGGGCTGAAGCTTTCTTT. Residues: CASSSEVRQIRAEAFF.